Below are 5 T cell receptor beta chains sequenced from a single sample in a study of blood T cell repertoires in COVID-19. TCRdb's copy holds only in-frame clones and misses some; the assay was immunoSEQ multiplex PCR. The sample holds over 50,000 clones, about 90% seen once. Material for sequencing was peripheral blood. All receptors derive from a woman aged 60-75 years with active or convalescent COVID-19.

The chain couples TRBV28 to TRBJ2-3; TRBD2 aligns across 9 bases. V was clipped by 9 bases and J by 3 bases; unmatched bases: 7. Germline CDR1 is MDHEN and CDR2 is SYDVKM. The CDR3 is made up of 14 amino acids. CDR3 residues: CASSSGSETDTQYF. The CDR3 DNA reads TGTGCCAGTAGTAGCGGGAGTGAGACAGATACGCAGTATTTT.

The V call is TRBV4-2, the J call TRBJ2-4; the match to TRBD1 covers 8 bases. J lost 0 bases, V lost 1 base, and 11 bases had no gene match. Germline V lookup: CDR1 LGHNA, CDR2 YNFKEQ. The CDR3 is 19 residues long. CDR3 DNA: TGTGCCAGCAGCCAAGTAGGACAGGGAGGATCGCTAGCCAAAAACATTCAGTACTTC. It translates to CASSQVGQGGSLAKNIQYF.

The chain employs TRBV11-2 and TRBJ2-5, with D tentatively TRBD1 (6 bases). Trimming left V 4 bases short and J 5 bases short, with 20 bases between. Germline V gene lookup returns CDR1 SGHAT and CDR2 FQNNGV. This CDR3 is built from 16 residues. CDR3 DNA sequence: TGTGCCAGCAGCTCCTTCTCCGGGACACCTTTGGAGACCCAGTACTTC. It yields the protein CASSSFSGTPLETQYF. The full variable domain, its missing parts supplied by reference TRBV11-2 and TRBJ2-5, is EAGVAQSPRYKIIEKRQSVAFWCNPISGHATLYWYQQILGQGPKLLIQFQNNGVVDDSQLPKDRFSAERLKGVDSTLKIQPAKLEDSAVYLCASSSFSGTPLETQYFGPGTRLLVL.

This clone was picked up a small number of times. The J gene is TRBJ1-6, the V gene TRBV6-6; perhaps TRBD1 as D (5 bases). The CDR3 totals 15 residues. The germline V gene encodes CDR1 MNHNY and CDR2 SVGAGI (reference sequence). V lost 2 bases to trimming and J lost 7 bases, with 12 bases between them. CDR3 DNA: TGTGCCAGCAGTTACGCGACAGATCAAAATTCACCCCTCCACTTT. It yields the protein CASSYATDQNSPLHF.

The gene calls are TRBV5-1 and TRBJ1-3; D unresolved. V lost 0 bases and J 3 bases, leaving 4 bases between the germline ends. Germline V CDR1 and CDR2: SGHRS, YFSETQ. This CDR3 contains 13 residues. The CDR3 is CASSLGVGNTIYF. CDR3 DNA: TGCGCCAGCAGCTTGGGAGTTGGAAACACCATATATTTT.